This TCR beta chain was identified in a study of molecular identifiers for immune sequencing clone quantification. Regarding the study as a whole: Clones that exceeded 20 RNA copies held over 99% of effector molecules, yet under 1% in naive cells.

V shed 10 bases and J shed 4 bases, with 20 bases lying between them. There are 14 residues in the CDR3. Preparation of the bulk TCR libraries relied on previously described methods and listed TCR primers. TCRdb ran MiXCR on the PCR reads and lists one entry per CDR3 protein. The table lists around 470,000 distinct CDR3 sequences, approximately 25% of them singletons. A word on this clonotype: The target antigen is unknown. A read error may explain this, as a much larger clone is one base away.

The rearrangement uses TRBV5-3 and TRBJ1-1; no reliable D call. TRBV5-3 falls under the ORF class, with uncertain function. The receptor comes from a human donor in good health. Some libraries in this study had Jurkat cell RNA spiked in. Sequencing was performed on naive CD8+ T cells from blood, with Jurkat cell RNA spiked in. The subset is: FACS-sorted CD8+CD4-CCR7+CD45RA+ naive T cells. The CDR3 DNA is TGTGCCGGCAGCTTGGTGGGAGGGATCACTGAAGCTTTCTTT. Amino acid sequence: CAGSLVGGITEAFF.